The clone carrying this T cell receptor (beta chain) was seen only a few times. Its matching antigen is unknown. This CDR3 contains 13 residues. CDR1 DFQATT and CDR2 SNEGSKA come from the germline V gene (reference sequence). V was trimmed by 3 bases and J by 6 bases, leaving 12 bases between them. Patients sequenced had flow cytometry evidence of CD8+CD57+ cell expansion. Patients uniformly had severe acquired aplastic anemia. Patients were untreated when blood was sampled. This specimen belongs to a study of CD8+CD57+ T cells in acquired aplastic anemia. Study overall: Quantities of DNA derived from sorted CD4+ and CD8+ cells averaged 3.2 ug. Broader study findings: Comparison of patients with controls identified nearly 30 shared CD8+ CDR3 sequences.

Profiling of TCR beta VDJ combinations and CDR3 sequences used genomic DNA as template. TCRdb passed the reads through MiXCR, listing each CDR3 protein once. In the table there are under 500,000 distinct CDR3 sequences, under 40% of which are singletons. The sequencing input was sorted CD4+, CD8+, or CD8+CD57+ T cells (not recorded which) from PBMCs. V and J are TRBV20-1 and TRBJ2-1; D not certain. The receptor comes from a human donor with aplastic anemia. CDR3 bases: TGCAGTGCTAGCTGGGGTTCTGGCAATGAGCAGTTCTTC. Protein product: CSASWGSGNEQFF.